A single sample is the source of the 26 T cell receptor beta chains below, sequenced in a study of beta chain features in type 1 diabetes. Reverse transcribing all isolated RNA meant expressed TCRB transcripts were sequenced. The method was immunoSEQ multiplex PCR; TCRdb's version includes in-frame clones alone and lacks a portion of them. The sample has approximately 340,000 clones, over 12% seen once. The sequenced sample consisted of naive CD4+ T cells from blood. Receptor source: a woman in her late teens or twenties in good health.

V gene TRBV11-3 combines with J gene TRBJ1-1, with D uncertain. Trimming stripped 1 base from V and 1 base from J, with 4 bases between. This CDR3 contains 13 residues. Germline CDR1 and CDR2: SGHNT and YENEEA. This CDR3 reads CASSLGQNTEAFF. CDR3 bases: TGTGCCAGCAGCTTAGGACAGAACACTGAAGCTTTCTTT.

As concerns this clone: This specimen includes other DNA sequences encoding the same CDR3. In DNA form, the CDR3 reads TGTGCCAGCTCCCCCGGGACAGCGAGCTACGAGCAGTACTTC. Protein sequence: CASSPGTASYEQYF. The rearrangement uses TRBV18 and TRBJ2-7; 7 nucleotides line up with TRBD1. Per the germline V gene, CDR1 is KGHSH and CDR2 is LQKENI. After removal of 6 bases from V and 3 bases from J, the junction contained 8 bases not matched to a gene. The CDR3 contains 14 residues. Full variable domain (missing parts from reference TRBV18 and TRBJ2-7): NAGVMQNPRHLVRRRGQEARLRCSPMKGHSHVYWYRQLPEEGLKFMVYLQKENIIDESGMPKERFSAEFPKEGPSILRIQQVVRGDSAAYFCASSPGTASYEQYFGPGTRLTVT.

The CDR3 loop is CSVEEGVSREYGYTF. CDR3 in DNA: TGCAGCGTTGAAGAGGGTGTCTCAAGGGAGTATGGCTACACCTTC. V is TRBV29-1 and J is TRBJ1-2; D gene ambiguous. The V end lost 0 bases, the J end lost 5 bases, and 16 bases lay between the germline ends. Germline CDR1 is SQVTM and CDR2 is ANQGSEA. CDR3 length: 15 residues.

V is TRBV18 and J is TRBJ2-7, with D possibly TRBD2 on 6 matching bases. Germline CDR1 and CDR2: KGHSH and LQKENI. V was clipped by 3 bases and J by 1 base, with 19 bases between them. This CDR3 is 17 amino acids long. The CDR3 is CASSPAGWDSTSYEQYF. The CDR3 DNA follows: TGTGCCAGCTCACCCGCGGGGTGGGACTCCACATCCTACGAGCAGTACTTC.

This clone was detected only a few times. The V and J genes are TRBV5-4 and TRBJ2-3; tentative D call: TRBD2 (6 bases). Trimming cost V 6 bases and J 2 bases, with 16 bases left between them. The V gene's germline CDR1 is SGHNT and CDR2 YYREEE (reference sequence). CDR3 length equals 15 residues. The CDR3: CASKMGGGNTDTQYF. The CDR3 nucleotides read TGTGCCAGCAAGATGGGAGGCGGGAACACAGATACGCAGTATTTT.

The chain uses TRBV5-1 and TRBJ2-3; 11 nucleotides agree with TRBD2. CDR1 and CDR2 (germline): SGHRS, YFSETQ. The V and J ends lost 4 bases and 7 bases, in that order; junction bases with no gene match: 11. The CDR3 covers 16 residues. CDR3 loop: CASSAIPGLAANTQYF. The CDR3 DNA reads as TGCGCCAGCAGCGCGATCCCGGGACTAGCGGCTAATACGCAGTATTTT.

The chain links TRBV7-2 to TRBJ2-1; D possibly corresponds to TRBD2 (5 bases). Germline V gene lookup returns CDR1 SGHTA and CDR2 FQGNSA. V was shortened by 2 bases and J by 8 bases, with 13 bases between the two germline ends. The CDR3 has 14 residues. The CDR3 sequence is CASSLLTLRDEQFF. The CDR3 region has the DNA TGTGCCAGCAGCTTACTAACTCTGAGGGATGAGCAGTTCTTC. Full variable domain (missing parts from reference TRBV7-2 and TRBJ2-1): GAGVSQSPSNKVTEKGKDVELRCDPISGHTALYWYRQSLGQGLEFLIYFQGNSAPDKSGLPSDRFSAERTGGSVSTLTIQRTQQEDSAVYLCASSLLTLRDEQFFGPGTRLTVL.

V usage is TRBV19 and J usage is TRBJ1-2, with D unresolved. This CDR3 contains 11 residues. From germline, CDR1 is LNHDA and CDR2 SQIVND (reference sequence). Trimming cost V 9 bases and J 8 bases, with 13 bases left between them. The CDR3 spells CASRTIWGYTF. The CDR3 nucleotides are TGTGCCAGCCGAACAATATGGGGCTACACCTTC.

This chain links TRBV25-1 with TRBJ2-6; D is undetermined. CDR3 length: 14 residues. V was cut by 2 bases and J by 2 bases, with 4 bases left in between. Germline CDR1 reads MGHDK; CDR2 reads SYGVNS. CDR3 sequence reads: CASSETAGANVLTF. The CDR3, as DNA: TGTGCCAGCAGTGAAACAGCTGGGGCCAACGTCCTGACTTTC.

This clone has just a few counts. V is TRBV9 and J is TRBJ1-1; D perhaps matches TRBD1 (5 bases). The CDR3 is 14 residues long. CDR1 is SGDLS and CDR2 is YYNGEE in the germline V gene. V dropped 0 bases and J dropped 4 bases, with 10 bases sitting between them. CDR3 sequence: CASSVDGGGTEAFF. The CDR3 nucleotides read TGTGCCAGCAGCGTAGATGGGGGAGGCACTGAAGCTTTCTTT.

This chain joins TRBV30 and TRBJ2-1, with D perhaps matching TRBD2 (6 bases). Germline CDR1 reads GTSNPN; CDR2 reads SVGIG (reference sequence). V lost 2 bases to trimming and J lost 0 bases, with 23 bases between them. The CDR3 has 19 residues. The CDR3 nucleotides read TGTGCCTGGAGTCAGACCTCCGGTGGAGCGGGTTCCTCCTACAATGAGCAGTTCTTC. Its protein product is CAWSQTSGGAGSSYNEQFF.

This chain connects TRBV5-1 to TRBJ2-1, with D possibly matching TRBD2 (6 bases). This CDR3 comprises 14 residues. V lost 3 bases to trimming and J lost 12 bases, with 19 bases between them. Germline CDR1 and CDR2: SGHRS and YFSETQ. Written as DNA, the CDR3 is TGCGCCAGCAGCTGGAGGACACTAGCTCCGGGGCAGTTCTTC. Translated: CASSWRTLAPGQFF.

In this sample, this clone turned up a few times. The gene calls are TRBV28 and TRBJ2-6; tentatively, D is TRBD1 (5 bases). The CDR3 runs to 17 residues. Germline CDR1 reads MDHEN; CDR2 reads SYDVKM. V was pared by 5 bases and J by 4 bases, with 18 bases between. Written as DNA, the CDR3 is TGTGCCAGCAGTCGAAGCCAGGGATCGGAAGGGGCCAACGTCCTGACTTTC. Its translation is CASSRSQGSEGANVLTF.

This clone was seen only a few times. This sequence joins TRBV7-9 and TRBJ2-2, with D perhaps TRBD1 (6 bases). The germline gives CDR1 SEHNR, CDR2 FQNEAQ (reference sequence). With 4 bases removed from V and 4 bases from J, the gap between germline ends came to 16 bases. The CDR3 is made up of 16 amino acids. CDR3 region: CASSSGGQGSTGELFF. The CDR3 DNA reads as TGTGCCAGCAGCTCAGGCGGGCAGGGGAGCACCGGGGAGCTGTTTTTT. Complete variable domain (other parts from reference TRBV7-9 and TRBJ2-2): DTGVSQNPRHKITKRGQNVTFRCDPISEHNRLYWYRQTLGQGPEFLTYFQNEAQLEKSRLLSDRFSAERPKGSFSTLEIQRTEQGDSAMYLCASSSGGQGSTGELFFGEGSRLTVL.

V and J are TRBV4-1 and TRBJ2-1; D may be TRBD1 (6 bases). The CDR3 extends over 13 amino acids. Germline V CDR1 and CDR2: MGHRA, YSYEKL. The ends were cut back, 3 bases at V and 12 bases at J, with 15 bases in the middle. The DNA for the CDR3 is TGCGCCAGCAGCCAGGATCTACAGGGAGTGCAGTTCTTC. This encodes CASSQDLQGVQFF.

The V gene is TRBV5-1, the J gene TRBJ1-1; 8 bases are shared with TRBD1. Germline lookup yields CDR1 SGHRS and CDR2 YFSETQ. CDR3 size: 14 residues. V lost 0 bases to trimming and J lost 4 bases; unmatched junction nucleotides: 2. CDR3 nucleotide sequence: TGCGCCAGCAGCTTGGCTACAGGGGGCACTGAAGCTTTCTTT. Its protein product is CASSLATGGTEAFF.

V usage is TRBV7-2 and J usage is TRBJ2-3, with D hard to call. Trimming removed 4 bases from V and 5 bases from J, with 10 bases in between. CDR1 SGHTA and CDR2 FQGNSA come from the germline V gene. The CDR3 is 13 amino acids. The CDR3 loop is CASSYSGVDTQYF. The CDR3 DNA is TGTGCCAGCAGCTATTCGGGTGTAGATACGCAGTATTTT. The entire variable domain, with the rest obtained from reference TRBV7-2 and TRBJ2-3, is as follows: GAGVSQSPSNKVTEKGKDVELRCDPISGHTALYWYRQSLGQGLEFLIYFQGNSAPDKSGLPSDRFSAERTGGSVSTLTIQRTQQEDSAVYLCASSYSGVDTQYFGPGTRLTVL.

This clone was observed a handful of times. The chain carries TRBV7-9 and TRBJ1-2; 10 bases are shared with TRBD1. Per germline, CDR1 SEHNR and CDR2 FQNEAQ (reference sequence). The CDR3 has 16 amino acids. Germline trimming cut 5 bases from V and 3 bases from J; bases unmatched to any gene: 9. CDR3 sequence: CASSRQGAFPDYGYTF. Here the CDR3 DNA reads TGTGCCAGCAGCAGACAGGGGGCGTTTCCAGACTATGGCTACACCTTC.

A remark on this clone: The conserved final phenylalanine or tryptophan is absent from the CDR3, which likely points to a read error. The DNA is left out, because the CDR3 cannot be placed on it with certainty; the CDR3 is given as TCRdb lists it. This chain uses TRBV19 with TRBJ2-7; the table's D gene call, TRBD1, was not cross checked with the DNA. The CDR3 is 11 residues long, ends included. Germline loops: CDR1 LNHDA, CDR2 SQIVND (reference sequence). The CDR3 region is CASISDTRPRG.

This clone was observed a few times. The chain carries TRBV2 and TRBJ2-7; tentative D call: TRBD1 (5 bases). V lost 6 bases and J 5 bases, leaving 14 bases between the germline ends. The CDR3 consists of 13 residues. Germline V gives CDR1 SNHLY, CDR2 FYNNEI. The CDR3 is CASRFQGFNEQYF. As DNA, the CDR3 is TGTGCCAGCAGATTCCAGGGTTTCAACGAGCAGTACTTC. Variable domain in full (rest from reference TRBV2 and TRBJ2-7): EPEVTQTPSHQVTQMGQEVILRCVPISNHLYFYWYRQILGQKVEFLVSFYNNEISEKSEIFDDQFSVERPDGSNFTLKIRSTKLEDSAMYFCASRFQGFNEQYFGPGTRLTVT.

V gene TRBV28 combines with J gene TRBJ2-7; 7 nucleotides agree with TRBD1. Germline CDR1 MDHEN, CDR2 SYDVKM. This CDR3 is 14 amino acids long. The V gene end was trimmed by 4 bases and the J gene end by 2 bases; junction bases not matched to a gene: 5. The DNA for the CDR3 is TGTGCCAGCAGTTGGTCCGGGACAGCCTACGAGCAGTACTTC. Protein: CASSWSGTAYEQYF.

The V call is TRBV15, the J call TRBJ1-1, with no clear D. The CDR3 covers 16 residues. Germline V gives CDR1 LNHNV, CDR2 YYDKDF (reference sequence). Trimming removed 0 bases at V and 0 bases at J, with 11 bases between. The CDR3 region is CATSRDPGRVNTEAFF. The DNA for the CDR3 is TGTGCCACCAGCAGAGATCCCGGGAGGGTGAACACTGAAGCTTTCTTT. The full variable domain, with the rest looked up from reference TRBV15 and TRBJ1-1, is DAMVIQNPRYQVTQFGKPVTLSCSQTLNHNVMYWYQQKSSQAPKLLFHYYDKDFNNEADTPDNFQSRRPNTSFCFLDIRSPGLGDTAMYLCATSRDPGRVNTEAFFGQGTRLTVV.

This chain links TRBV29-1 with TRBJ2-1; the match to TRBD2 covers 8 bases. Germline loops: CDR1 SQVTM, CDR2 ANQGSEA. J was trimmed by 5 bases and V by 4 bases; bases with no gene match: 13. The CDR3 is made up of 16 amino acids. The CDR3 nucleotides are TGCAGCGTTGTAAAAATCGGGCGGGAGGTCAACAATGAGCAGTTCTTC. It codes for CSVVKIGREVNNEQFF.

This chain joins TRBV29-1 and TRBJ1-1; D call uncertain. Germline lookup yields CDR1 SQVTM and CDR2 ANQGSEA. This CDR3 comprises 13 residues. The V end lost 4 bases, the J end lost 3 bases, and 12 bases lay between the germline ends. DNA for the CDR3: TGCAGCGTTGCGTGGGGAGCTGACACTGAAGCTTTCTTT. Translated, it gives CSVAWGADTEAFF. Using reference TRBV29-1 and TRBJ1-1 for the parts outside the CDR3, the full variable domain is SAVISQKPSRDICQRGTSLTIQCQVDSQVTMMFWYRQQPGQSLTLIATANQGSEATYESGFVIDKFPISRPNLTFSTLTVSNMSPEDSSIYLCSVAWGADTEAFFGQGTRLTVV.

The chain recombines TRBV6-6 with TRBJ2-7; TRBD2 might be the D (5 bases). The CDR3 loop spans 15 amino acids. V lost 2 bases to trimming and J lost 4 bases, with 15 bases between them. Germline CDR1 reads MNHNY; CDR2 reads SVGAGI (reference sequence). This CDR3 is CASSYTSGNQYEQYF. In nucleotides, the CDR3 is TGTGCCAGCAGTTACACTTCGGGGAACCAATACGAGCAGTACTTC.

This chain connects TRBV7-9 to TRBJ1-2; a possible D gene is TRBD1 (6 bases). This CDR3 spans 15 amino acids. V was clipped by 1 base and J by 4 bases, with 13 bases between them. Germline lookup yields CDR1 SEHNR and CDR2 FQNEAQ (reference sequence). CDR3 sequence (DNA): TGTGCCAGCAGCTTAGGGGCTCGGGGGGCCTATGGCTACACCTTC. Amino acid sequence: CASSLGARGAYGYTF.